What follows are 12 T cell receptor beta chains derived from one specimen sequenced in a study of long-term antiretroviral therapy in people with HIV. Version v3.0 of the immunoSEQ assay ran at survey level. Libraries were prepared by immunoSEQ multiplex PCR; TCRdb keeps only in-frame clonotypes and omits some of them. The table has roughly 30,000 clones, 75% to 90% seen once. The sequencing used unsorted PBMCs, collected 0.8 years before starting antiretroviral therapy. These TCRs come from a man aged 18 to 29 with HIV.

This chain uses TRBV7-6 with TRBJ2-2; D gene uncertain. Trimming removed 6 bases from V and 7 bases from J, with 12 bases in between. Looked up from germline, CDR1 is SGHVS and CDR2 is FNYEAQ. This CDR3 comprises 13 residues. CDR3 in DNA: TGTGCCAGCAGTTCAGCCCCGCTCGGGGAGCTGTTTTTT. Translation: CASSSAPLGELFF.

V and J are TRBV7-9 and TRBJ1-2; a weak D match, TRBD1 (6 bases). CDR1 and CDR2 (germline): SEHNR, FQNEAQ (reference sequence). V lost 5 bases and J lost 0, with 16 bases in between. CDR3 length: 16 amino acids. The CDR3: CASSPDRREANYGYTF. For the CDR3, the DNA is TGTGCCAGCAGCCCAGACAGGAGGGAAGCTAACTATGGCTACACCTTC.

This rearrangement joins TRBV11-3 to TRBJ1-2; no clear D. The V and J ends lost 1 base and 4 bases respectively, with 7 bases between them. This CDR3 comprises 13 residues. Germline CDR1 and CDR2: SGHNT and YENEEA. The CDR3 sequence is CASSLAVSYGYTF. CDR3 DNA: TGTGCCAGCAGCTTAGCAGTATCCTATGGCTACACCTTC.

This clone appeared a single time. The gene calls are TRBV5-1 and TRBJ2-4, with D perhaps being TRBD1 or TRBD2 (6 bases each). The CDR3 is 15 amino acids. Trimming stripped 2 bases from V and 5 bases from J, with 14 bases between. Germline V gene lookup returns CDR1 SGHRS and CDR2 YFSETQ. The CDR3 DNA sequence: TGCGCCAGCAGCTTTTCTGGGGGGCGGGAAAACATTCAGTACTTC. Translation: CASSFSGGRENIQYF. The full variable domain, rest sourced from reference TRBV5-1 and TRBJ2-4, is KAGVTQTPRYLIKTRGQQVTLSCSPISGHRSVSWYQQTPGQGLQFLFEYFSETQRNKGNFPGRFSGRQFSNSRSEMNVSTLELGDSALYLCASSFSGGRENIQYFGAGTRLSVL.

The gene calls are TRBV9 and TRBJ1-6, with D unclear. The germline gives CDR1 SGDLS, CDR2 YYNGEE. Trimming took 3 bases from V and 8 from J, leaving 15 bases between them. This CDR3 has 15 amino acids. The DNA for the CDR3 is TGTGCCAGCAGCGAAGGCAACAGTGGCGATTCACCCCTCCACTTT. It is translated as CASSEGNSGDSPLHF.

The chain couples TRBV7-2 to TRBJ1-4; D not resolved. V gave up 2 bases and J gave up 10 bases, with 14 bases separating them. This CDR3 comprises 14 residues. The V gene's germline CDR1 is SGHTA and CDR2 FQGNSA. Written as DNA, the CDR3 is TGTGCCAGCAGCTTACAGGCCACGGGTTTAAAACTGTTTTTT. Protein product: CASSLQATGLKLFF.

The rearrangement joins TRBV7-8 to TRBJ2-1, with 12 bases lining up with TRBD2. Germline assignment: CDR1 SGHVS and CDR2 FQNEAQ. V dropped 1 base and J dropped 7; count of bases not matched to a gene: 5. CDR3 length equals 16 residues. CDR3 loop: CASSLVLAGGGNEQFF. The CDR3 coding sequence is TGTGCCAGCAGCTTAGTGCTAGCGGGAGGGGGGAATGAGCAGTTCTTC.

In this sample, this clone turned up once. The rearrangement links TRBV30 to TRBJ1-5; no firm D call. Trimming took off 0 bases at V and 3 bases at J, with 9 bases between the two ends. CDR3 length: 14 residues. Germline assignment: CDR1 GTSNPN and CDR2 SVGIG (reference sequence). CDR3: CAWSVNGANQPQHF. CDR3 coding DNA: TGTGCCTGGAGTGTAAACGGAGCCAATCAGCCCCAGCATTTT. Supplemented by reference TRBV30 and TRBJ1-5, the full variable domain reads SQTIHQWPATLVQPVGSPLSLECTVEGTSNPNLYWYRQAAGRGLQLLFYSVGIGQISSEVPQNLSASRPQDRQFILSSKKLLLSDSGFYLCAWSVNGANQPQHFGDGTRLSIL.

The chain has TRBV5-1 and TRBJ2-6; no clear D gene. There are 14 residues in the CDR3. CDR1 is SGHRS, CDR2 YFSETQ, per germline. Trimming removed 0 bases at V and 2 bases at J, with 3 bases between. Written as DNA, the CDR3 is TGCGCCAGCAGCTTGGTTCCTGGGGCCAACGTCCTGACTTTC. Amino acids: CASSLVPGANVLTF.

The chain is built from TRBV30 and TRBJ2-7; D perhaps matches TRBD1 (6 bases). Germline V gives CDR1 GTSNPN, CDR2 SVGIG (reference sequence). V gave up 1 base and J gave up 7 bases, with 17 bases separating them. The CDR3 runs 14 residues. CDR3 sequence reads: CAWSGISGEWEQYF. DNA for the CDR3: TGTGCCTGGAGTGGGATCTCAGGGGAATGGGAGCAGTACTTC.

This rearrangement joins TRBV7-9 to TRBJ1-1; possibly TRBD1 for D (6 bases). Germline lookup yields CDR1 SEHNR and CDR2 FQNEAQ (reference sequence). Trimming removed 5 bases at V and 1 base at J, with 17 bases between. The CDR3 runs 16 residues. Here the CDR3 reads CASSKDPGTRNTEAFF. DNA of the CDR3: TGTGCCAGCAGCAAGGACCCCGGGACACGGAACACTGAAGCTTTCTTT.

This chain uses TRBV23-1 with TRBJ1-5; D remains ambiguous. TRBV23-1 is labeled an ORF, and its function is uncertain. Trimming removed 6 bases from V and 5 bases from J, with 14 bases in between. CDR3 length equals 14 residues. The CDR3 loop reads CASSEVGPDQPQHF. The CDR3 DNA reads TGCGCCAGCAGCGAAGTAGGGCCCGATCAGCCCCAGCATTTT.